This T cell receptor (beta chain) was retrieved from a study of Ad26.COV2.S vaccination and SARS-CoV-2 variants (dated by TCRdb to 2020 to 2023). With regard to the full study: Donors in the vaccine arm were drawn from COV1001, a phase I-IIa trial of Ad26.COV2.S in healthy adults that was multicentre, randomized, double-blind and placebo-controlled. The TCR-sequenced set comprised approximately 30 samples: approximately 20 Ad26.COV2.S vaccine recipients, 5 placebo recipients and 8 SARS-CoV-2 convalescent individuals. Investigators did not know the trial group allocation while performing experiments and assessing outcomes. Ad26.COV2.S was administered intramuscularly at a dose of 5x10^10 or 1x10^11 viral particles, either as one shot or as two shots given 56 days apart. Participants in the trial were split at random into five groups of five each, receiving low-dose or high-dose Ad26.COV2.S once or twice, or else placebo on both occasions. The specificity and breadth of SARS-CoV-2-reactive T cell receptors after Ad26.COV2.S vaccination were assessed by TCRbeta repertoire sequencing.

For this clone: It lacks a known antigen. No base quality information exists; no much larger clone differs at one position.

Study-wide conclusions, independent of this receptor: After vaccination, spike-specific CD8+ and CD4+ T cell responses were reported to show substantial breadth. The authors noted that the TCR breadth and depth analyses may have underestimated total T cell responses. Vaccine and placebo recipients had comparable non-spike TCR breadth, which fits with the vaccine containing only spike. Ad26.COV2.S recipients had higher spike-specific TCR breadth than placebo recipients (P = 0.0014). The study was not powered to compare responses between vaccine doses or regimens.

Reading the label with the study, this specimen's treatment or condition is: roughly 20 received Ad26.COV2.S at low or high dose, single or two shots; roughly five received placebo; per-sample allocation not given. Repertoires of vaccine and placebo recipients were sequenced from samples taken on day 63 after the first injection. Between 29 July and 7 August 2020, Cohort 1b enrolled some 25 adults aged 18-55 years at one site in Boston, USA. Ad26.COV2.S was a replication-incompetent adenovirus type 26 vector that expressed a prefusion-stabilized SARS-CoV-2 spike protein derived from the original Wuhan strain. TCRbeta CDR3 regions were sequenced with the immunoSEQ Assay. After extraction, genomic DNA underwent amplification by bias-controlled multiplex PCR, followed by high-throughput sequencing. The original pipeline was this. To quantify the absolute abundance of every unique TCRbeta CDR3 region, sequences were collapsed and filtered. Usable DNA was measured by amplifying reference genes present in all nucleated cells, and TCRbeta template counts were normalized to that usable DNA to estimate T cell fraction. Repertoire TCRs were annotated as SARS-CoV-2-specific by exact matching of V gene, CDR3 amino acid sequence and J gene to a known reactive TCR set. The reference SARS-CoV-2 TCR set came from MIRA and was filtered for enrichment in COVID-19-positive ImmuneCODE repertoires, removing public or cross-reactive TCRs. Based on the MIRA antigens, annotated TCRs were further analysed at the level of specific ORF or position within ORF. Breadth was defined as annotated unique rearrangements over total unique productive rearrangements; depth was the summed frequency of those rearrangements. Two-sided Wilcoxon rank-sum tests were applied when comparing TCR breadth between groups. This immuneACCESS table, as held by TCRdb, lists in-frame sequences with V and J called but not all clones. Of the missing ones, under half trace to an unresolved V gene in checked studies; the others have no known cause. For V, J and clone size, that table is used; D and trimming come from the DNA. Within this sample are hundreds of thousands of clones, with around 90% of them counted one time only. Approximately 1.5% of the sample lies in the top ten.

Relative to germline, V is 5 bases shorter and J is 0 bases shorter, with 14 bases between their ends. CDR3 length: 16 amino acids, cysteine to phenylalanine. The CDR3 DNA has 48 bases and is translated from base 1. Sequences SGHTA (CDR1) and FQGTGA (CDR2) are obtained from the germline V gene. This receptor was taken from a person between 18 and 60 years old who received the Ad26.COV2.S COVID-19 vaccine or a placebo. Sequences were derived from peripheral blood, sampled in a trial of Ad26.COV2.S vaccine versus placebo. The chain employs TRBV7-3 and TRBJ1-3; the D gene is unclear. CDR3 protein: CASSPDGANSGNTIYF. In nucleotides, the sequence is TGTGCCAGCAGCCCCGACGGCGCCAACTCTGGAAACACCATATATTTT. Where the CDR3 stops, the reference TRBV7-3 and TRBJ1-3 genes take over; the full variable domain is GAGVSQTPSNKVTEKGKYVELRCDPISGHTALYWYRQSLGQGPEFLIYFQGTGAADDSGLPNDRFFAVRPEGSVSTLKIQRTERGDSAVYLCASSPDGANSGNTIYFGEGSWLTVV.